Only a few counts were recorded for the clone carrying this T cell receptor beta chain. What it recognizes is unknown. The sample originates from a study of cytomegalovirus exposure and HLA in healthy donors. Study-wide context: Assignment to the Caucasian-associated ancestry cluster applied to approximately 80% of the roughly 400 genotyped donors.

The PCR used 60 Vbeta and 13 Jbeta primers. This table comes from immunoSEQ multiplex PCR, and its TCRdb copy is limited to in-frame clones, with some not included. The data hold about 94,000 clones, with more than 60% observed a single time. Study observations and caveats: Productive rates of about 87% or about 30% were seen for most TCR beta V segments in an earlier analysis. Indistinguishable V segments, including TRBV6-2 and TRBV6-3, were excluded.

V dropped 6 bases and J dropped 2; count of bases not matched to a gene: 7. Germline V gene sequence: CDR1 MNHNY, CDR2 SVGAGI (reference sequence). The length of the CDR3 is 15 residues. This TCR was sampled from a man younger than 45 in good health and CMV-seronegative. Material: PBMCs. J is TRBJ2-7 and V is TRBV6-6, with 10 bases lining up with TRBD1. The CDR3 coding sequence is TGTGCCAGCAGCCGCGGGACAGGGGAGGCCTACGAGCAGTACTTC. It codes for CASSRGTGEAYEQYF.